Following are 21 T cell receptor beta chains from one sample sequenced in a study of esophageal squamous cell carcinoma under preoperative chemotherapy. TCRdb re-called the PCR reads with MiXCR, one entry per CDR3 protein. The sample carries tens of thousands of distinct CDR3 sequences, about half recorded once. Indicated time point: before preoperative PTX-NDP chemotherapy. Sample acquisition took place from a patient given preoperative chemotherapy. The source of these receptors is a human donor with esophageal squamous cell carcinoma. The donor label of this sample is uncertain.

Sample share makes this clonotype large. The rearrangement joins TRBV7-2 to TRBJ2-7; 9 bases are a match to TRBD2. Germline-derived CDR1 and CDR2 are SGHTA and FQGNSA. The CDR3 spans 18 residues. Germline trimming cut 0 bases from V and 3 bases from J; bases unmatched to any gene: 12. CDR3 region: CASSLAGLAGMGSYEQYF. CDR3 nucleotides: TGTGCCAGCAGCTTAGCGGGGCTAGCGGGAATGGGAAGCTACGAGCAGTACTTC.

The V gene is TRBV12-3 or TRBV12-4, the J gene TRBJ2-4; D is perhaps TRBD2 (7 bases). The CDR3 has 14 amino acids. The DNA of the CDR3 is TGTGCGGGGCGCGGGGGCCGGAGGGAGGACACCCAGTACTTC. Protein sequence: CAGRGGRREDTQYF.

A few counts support this clonotype. The chain uses TRBV24-1 and TRBJ2-3, with a weak D call TRBD2 (5 bases). The germline CDR1 and CDR2 sequences are KGHDR and SFDVKD. Trimming pared 9 bases from V and 0 bases from J, leaving 21 bases between. The CDR3 is 17 residues long. The DNA for the CDR3 is TGTGCCACCTTGTCCAAAGGAAGGAGGCGTAGCACAGATACGCAGTATTTT. This encodes CATLSKGRRRSTDTQYF.

This chain joins TRBV25-1 and TRBJ1-6; D might be TRBD1 (5 bases). CDR3 length equals 14 residues. Germline-derived CDR1 and CDR2 are MGHDK and SYGVNS. The V end was cut by 4 bases, the J end by 3 bases, with 7 bases between. The CDR3 DNA is TGTGCCAGCAGTGCCGGACACTATAATTCACCCCTCCACTTT. Translated, it gives CASSAGHYNSPLHF.

This clonotype appeared many times. This sequence joins TRBV6-5 and TRBJ1-2; no firm D call. V was pared by 4 bases and J by 7 bases, with 7 bases between. Germline assignment: CDR1 MNHEY and CDR2 SVGAGI. The CDR3 runs to 11 residues. The CDR3 DNA reads as TGTGCCAGCAGTTGGGGAGGTGGCTACACCTTC. This gives the protein CASSWGGGYTF.

V is TRBV7-6 and J is TRBJ2-4; tentative D call: TRBD2 (6 bases). The V and J ends lost 4 bases and 13 bases respectively, with 23 bases between them. The CDR3 length is 15 residues. Germline lookup yields CDR1 SGHVS and CDR2 FNYEAQ. The CDR3 reads CASSSGSGAKDTQYF. DNA for the CDR3: TGTGCCAGCAGCTCGGGGTCGGGAGCCAAAGACACGCAGTACTTC.

A note on this clonotype: A single base separates this from a much larger clone, so it may be a read error. J is TRBJ2-1 and V is TRBV19, with TRBD1 matching 8 bases. Germline CDR1 reads LNHDA; CDR2 reads SQIVND (reference sequence). V shed 8 bases, J shed 13 bases, and the junction held 22 bases outside the gene matches. CDR3 size: 16 residues. The chain's CDR3 is CASRPGQGGVVGTQFF. As DNA, the CDR3 is TGTGCCAGTCGCCCCGGACAGGGCGGGGTCGTAGGGACCCAGTTCTTC.

This sequence joins TRBV7-9 and TRBJ2-4; D is perhaps TRBD1 or TRBD2 (5 bases each). The germline gives CDR1 SEHNR, CDR2 FQNEAQ (reference sequence). The CDR3 covers 14 residues. Trimming cost V 11 bases and J 13 bases, with 27 bases left between them. This CDR3 reads CAGRPPGDRKIQYF. The DNA of the CDR3 is TGTGCCGGGCGCCCGCCCGGGGACCGGAAGATCCAGTACTTC.

The chain combines TRBV7-2 with TRBJ2-4, with D possibly matching TRBD1 (6 bases). The germline gives CDR1 SGHTA, CDR2 FQGNSA. V was pared by 6 bases and J by 12 bases, with 24 bases between. The CDR3 has 15 amino acids. CDR3 sequence reads: CASSSTGIAKKTQYF. The CDR3 coding sequence is TGTGCCAGCAGTAGCACAGGGATAGCCAAAAAGACTCAGTACTTC.

This clonotype was counted between two and nine times. J is TRBJ2-1 and V is TRBV7-9; D remains unclear. The DNA end is a closer match to TRBJ2-7, so the J assignment may be wrong. Germline assignment: CDR1 SEHNR and CDR2 FQNEAQ (reference sequence). The CDR3 is 14 residues long. CDR3 sequence reads: CASSLVATAYEQYF. CDR3 DNA: TGTGCCAGCAGCTTAGTTGCGACGGCCTACGAGCAGTACTTC.

This sequence joins TRBV28 and TRBJ2-7, with D unclear. CDR3 length: 13 amino acids. V dropped 9 bases and J dropped 4 bases, with 16 bases sitting between them. In germline, CDR1 is MDHEN, CDR2 SYDVKM. CDR3 sequence reads: CASVTGVGYEQYF. The CDR3 DNA is TGTGCCAGTGTCACTGGGGTGGGGTACGAGCAGTACTTC.

In its sample, this clonotype was seen a few times. The J gene is TRBJ2-2, the V gene TRBV5-4; D unclear. The CDR3 spans 12 residues. The V end was cut by 4 bases, the J end by 9 bases, with 10 bases between. Germline V CDR1 and CDR2: SGHNT, YYREEE (reference sequence). CDR3 sequence reads: CASSQESRELFF. CDR3 in DNA: TGTGCCAGCAGCCAAGAAAGCCGGGAGCTGTTTTTT. Combining the CDR3 with reference TRBV5-4 and TRBJ2-2 gives the whole variable domain ETGVTQSPTHLIKTRGQQVTLRCSSQSGHNTVSWYQQALGQGPQFIFQYYREEENGRGNFPPRFSGLQFPNYSSELNVNALELDDSALYLCASSQESRELFFGEGSRLTVL.

The chain combines TRBV12-3 or TRBV12-4 with TRBJ2-1; possibly TRBD2 for D (7 bases). The J call may be wrong; the DNA end is better matched by TRBJ2-4. The CDR3 has 13 residues. This CDR3 is CASGGHAGETQYF. The CDR3 nucleotides are TGTGCCAGCGGGGGCCATGCGGGAGAGACTCAGTACTTC.

This clonotype was detected ten times or more. The genes are TRBV7-9 and TRBJ2-3; D is ambiguous. CDR1 SEHNR and CDR2 FQNEAQ come from the germline V gene (reference sequence). Trimming took off 8 bases at V and 11 bases at J, with 23 bases between the two ends. The CDR3 has 14 residues. The CDR3: CASCTPALPYWQYF. The CDR3, as DNA: TGTGCCAGCTGTACTCCCGCTCTACCGTATTGGCAGTATTTT.

V usage is TRBV7-2 and J usage is TRBJ2-3, with D possibly TRBD1 on 6 matching bases. V lost 5 bases and J lost 4, with 10 bases in between. The CDR3 is made up of 13 amino acids. Germline lookup yields CDR1 SGHTA and CDR2 FQGNSA. The CDR3 nucleotides read TGTGCCAGCAGCGTACAGGGCTCAGATACGCAGTATTTT. It encodes CASSVQGSDTQYF.

The chain links TRBV6-1 to TRBJ2-2; TRBD2 is a possible D gene (6 bases). The end of the DNA aligns better with TRBJ2-3, so the J call may be wrong. Germline CDR1 is MNHNS and CDR2 is SASEGT. The length of the CDR3 is 16 residues. As DNA, the CDR3 is TGTGCCAGCCGGGGCCCCCCGGGGGTGGGCACCGAGACGCAGTATTTT. It encodes CASRGPPGVGTETQYF.

Note on this clonotype: The conserved closing phenylalanine or tryptophan is absent in this CDR3, likely reflecting a read error. The limits of the CDR3 on the DNA are not certain, so only TCRdb's listed CDR3 is given. This rearrangement joins TRBV6-1 to TRBJ2-5; TRBD1 reflects the table's D call only, with no check against the DNA. The germline CDR1 and CDR2 sequences are MNHNS and SASEGT. The CDR3 has 13 residues if both end residues are counted. This CDR3 reads CASTTEPGATRHL.

The chain carries TRBV12-3 or TRBV12-4 and TRBJ2-3; a possible D gene is TRBD1 (5 bases). The V end was cut by 4 bases, the J end by 0 bases, with 8 bases between. CDR3 length: 14 residues. CDR3 region: CASSWGPSTDTQYF. The CDR3 region has the DNA TGTGCCAGCAGTTGGGGCCCTAGCACAGATACGCAGTATTTT.

This clonotype was found a few times. The chain carries TRBV5-4 and TRBJ2-7; D is ambiguous. CDR1 and CDR2 (germline): SGHNT, YYREEE (reference sequence). This CDR3 is 14 amino acids long. Deletions cut 0 bases from V and 4 bases from J, with 11 bases between. The CDR3 DNA reads TGTGCCAGCAGCTTGGCGCTGGGTGGGTACGAGCAGTACTTC. This encodes CASSLALGGYEQYF.

This clonotype has at least ten counts. This chain uses TRBV12-3 or TRBV12-4 with TRBJ2-3; TRBD2 matches 14 bases. V lost 3 bases to trimming and J lost 3 bases; unmatched junction nucleotides: 8. This CDR3 has 18 amino acids. The CDR3 DNA is TGTGCCAGCAGTTTTACGGTGGGACTAGCGGGAGATACAGATACGCAGTATTTT. Amino acids: CASSFTVGLAGDTDTQYF.

This clonotype is categorized as medium-sized (0.01 to 0.1%). This chain connects TRBV7-8 to TRBJ2-1; D ambiguous. Germline lookup yields CDR1 SGHVS and CDR2 FQNEAQ. The ends were cut back, 5 bases at V and 3 bases at J, with 8 bases in the middle. This CDR3 comprises 13 residues. Here the CDR3 DNA reads TGTGCCAGCAGCCCTTTACTCTACAATGAGCAGTTCTTC. Its translation: CASSPLLYNEQFF.